The clone carrying this TCR beta chain was seen ten or more times. The data were taken from a study of T cells in Graves' hyperthyroidism and ophthalmopathy. Looking at the study overall: It was at initial diagnosis, before any treatment, that peripheral blood was collected.

Together with thyroid ultrasound, orbital computed tomography, serum thyroxine and TRAb, clinical symptoms were used for diagnoses. Per germline, CDR1 SEHNR and CDR2 FQNEAQ (reference sequence). There are 12 residues in the CDR3. V was cut by 4 bases and J by 11 bases, with 14 bases left in between. It was RNA transcripts that yielded the amplified TCR beta CDR3 regions. Using the HTBI primer set, a first-round RT-PCR was run on the TCR CDR3. TCRdb re-analysed the multiplex PCR reads in MiXCR, keeping a single row per CDR3 protein. The table has around 340,000 distinct CDR3 sequences, 21% seen once. The TCR originated in a woman in her forties or fifties with Graves' hyperthyroidism. The specimen sequenced was blood. The chain combines TRBV7-9 with TRBJ1-1; D gene ambiguous. The CDR3 here is CASSSGPSDAFF. CDR3 in DNA: TGTGCCAGCAGCTCCGGACCGTCGGACGCTTTCTTT.